This T cell receptor beta chain was recovered during a study of T-cell reconstitution after alpha-beta-depleted transplantation in children. Turning to this clonotype: Its antigen remains unknown.

Molecular barcoding with unique molecular identifiers was used for the TCRbeta library. Via MiXCR, TCRdb re-called the PCR reads, giving one row per CDR3 protein. Of 450,000 to 700,000 distinct CDR3 sequences listed, about a quarter are singletons. Findings of the study overall: One year post-transplant, T-cell counts and diversity were largely derived from T cells produced anew. Reports say that about two months after transplant, the alpha-beta T cells came out of several hundred graft clones that had expanded. Surviving recipient T cells and thymic progenitors accounted for the high day-60 TCRbeta diversity observed in some patients.

This CDR3 spans 15 amino acids. Deletions cut 6 bases from V and 4 bases from J, with 16 bases between. The chain uses TRBV12-3 or TRBV12-4 and TRBJ1-5; a possible D gene is TRBD1 (5 bases). The source material was PBMCs, sampled before TCRalphabeta/CD19-depleted stem cell transplant. This clonotype was sampled from a boy under three years old with Wiskott-Aldrich syndrome, due to receive a stem cell transplant. This CDR3 is CASRIGGGRNQPQHF. The CDR3 nucleotides are TGTGCCAGCAGGATTGGTGGGGGAAGGAATCAGCCCCAGCATTTT.